This T cell receptor beta chain was captured in a study of cytomegalovirus exposure and HLA in healthy donors. PCR amplification relied on 60 Vbeta primers (plus 13 Jbeta primers). Authors' processing steps: In a later analysis, the count reached 80 million or so unique TCR beta chains, with around 10 million shared. Assay used: immunoSEQ multiplex PCR; TCRdb lists only in-frame clones, some missing. V, J and clone size are those of that table, while D and trimming were read from the DNA. The table includes some 110,000 clones, 75% to 80% detected once. Notes on the study in general: In a later analysis, donors in an Asian-associated ancestry cluster reportedly had fewer N-insertions in productive TCRs than the cohort mean. The study labeled approximately 150 TCR beta chains cytomegalovirus-associated.

On this clone: Its target is not known.

Sequencing used PBMCs. The clonotype originates from a man aged 40-49 years in good health and CMV-seronegative.

In nucleotides, the CDR3 is TGTGCCAGTAGTCAATACTACGGGACAGGGTCGAGTGAAGCTTTCTTT. Translating gives CASSQYYGTGSSEAFF. The chain recombines TRBV19 with TRBJ1-1; TRBD1 agrees at 9 bases. V was clipped by 5 bases and J by 7 bases; unmatched bases: 14. CDR3 length: 16 amino acids. CDR1 and CDR2 (germline): LNHDA, SQIVND (reference sequence).